A selection of T cell receptor beta chains follows, all from one sample in a study of shared clonotypes between healthy human individuals. Produced via immunoSEQ multiplex PCR; TCRdb's table is partial and in-frame only. The sample comprises about 2.4 million clones, roughly 93% of which are singletons, and about 0.39% rests with the top ten. Sequencing was done on a sample of naive CD4+ T cells from PBMCs. These receptors originate from a man aged 18 to 30 in good health. Some clones in this sample may be carry-over from other donors' samples. Both conserved end residues are part of each CDR3. A D gene is named only where the DNA matches it firmly. A row's size may be missing; if present it is once, few, many or a size class.

>.|.|TRBJ1-1|TRBV18
CASSPPYGLGGYRAVNTEAFF
TGTGCCAGCTCACCACCGTACGGATTGGGTGGTTACAGGGCGGTGAACACTGAAGCTTTCTTT
>.|TRBD2|TRBJ2-1|TRBV28
CASSLSRGSRSYNEQFF
TGTGCCAGCAGTTTATCTCGCGGGAGCCGCTCCTACAATGAGCAGTTCTTC
>.|.|TRBJ2-3|TRBV2
CASRWQADTQYF
TGTGCCAGCAGGTGGCAGGCAGATACGCAGTATTTT
>.|.|TRBJ1-2|TRBV5-4
CASSLDGDGYTF
TGTGCCAGCAGCTTAGATGGGGATGGCTACACCTTC
>.|TRBD1|TRBJ1-2|TRBV13
CASSLRGLYYGYTF
TGTGCCAGCAGCTTAAGGGGGCTCTACTATGGCTACACCTTC
>.|.|TRBJ1-4|TRBV29-1
CSVAAEWVDKLFF
TGCAGCGTTGCCGCCGAGTGGGTGGATAAACTGTTTTTT
>.|.|TRBJ1-1|TRBV4-1
CASSQNRDLTNTEAFF
TGCGCCAGCAGCCAAAACCGGGATCTTACCAACACTGAAGCTTTCTTT
>once|.|TRBJ2-5|TRBV7-2
CASSSPRVGQETQYF
TGTGCCAGCAGCTCCCCCAGGGTAGGGCAAGAGACCCAGTACTTC
>.|.|TRBJ1-5|TRBV5-5
CASSPEGSGEQPQHF
TGTGCCAGCAGCCCCGAAGGGTCCGGGGAGCAGCCCCAGCATTTT
>.|.|TRBJ1-3|TRBV28
CASSFPGSGNTIYF
TGTGCCAGCAGTTTTCCCGGCTCTGGAAACACCATATATTTT
>.|.|TRBJ2-6|TRBV28
CASSLSWRRPSGANVLTF
TGTGCCAGCAGTTTATCGTGGCGCAGGCCTTCTGGGGCCAACGTCCTGACTTTC
>.|.|TRBJ2-7|TRBV28
CASSSNRDPPLYEQYF
TGTGCCAGCAGCAGTAACAGAGACCCTCCATTATACGAGCAGTACTTC
>once|.|TRBJ2-3|TRBV5-1
CASSLVGPSTDTQYF
TGCGCCAGCAGCTTGGTAGGACCTAGCACAGATACGCAGTATTTT
>.|TRBD1|TRBJ1-1|TRBV5-4
CASSLAQGGRTEAFF
TGTGCCAGCAGCTTGGCCCAGGGGGGGCGGACTGAAGCTTTCTTT
>.|TRBD1|TRBJ1-3|TRBV7-3
CASSPGQGGNTIYF
TGTGCCAGCAGCCCTGGACAGGGGGGAAACACCATATATTTT
>.|.|TRBJ2-7|TRBV19
CASSIDTGPYEQYF
TGTGCCAGTAGTATAGATACGGGCCCCTACGAGCAGTACTTC
>.|.|TRBJ2-2|TRBV6-5
CASSPGLTGELFF
TGTGCCAGCAGTCCCGGACTAACCGGGGAGCTGTTTTTT
>.|.|TRBJ2-1|TRBV9
CASSVQGHNEQFF
TGTGCCAGCAGCGTACAGGGCCACAATGAGCAGTTCTTC
>.|TRBD1|TRBJ2-7|TRBV7-9
CASSLKLGTGGGEQYF
TGTGCCAGCAGCTTAAAGCTCGGGACAGGGGGTGGCGAGCAGTACTTC
>.|.|TRBJ2-2|TRBV10-3
CAISSGTPNTGELFF
TGTGCCATCAGTTCCGGGACACCGAACACCGGGGAGCTGTTTTTT
>.|.|TRBJ2-2|TRBV6-5
CASSGRTATGELFF
TGTGCCAGCAGTGGAAGGACAGCCACCGGGGAGCTGTTTTTT
>.|.|TRBJ2-4|TRBV27
CASSLLGSDIQYF
TGTGCCAGCAGTTTATTGGGATCAGACATTCAGTACTTC
>.|TRBD1|TRBJ1-6|TRBV27
CASRTDRVSYNSPLHF
TGTGCCAGCAGAACGGACAGGGTCTCCTATAATTCACCCCTCCACTTT
>.|.|TRBJ2-5|TRBV28
CASSPLQGLAETQYF
TGTGCCAGCAGTCCATTACAGGGACTCGCCGAGACCCAGTACTTC
>.|TRBD1|TRBJ2-1|TRBV18
CASSPRTGVDEQFF
TGTGCCAGCTCACCCAGGACAGGGGTCGATGAGCAGTTCTTC
>.|.|TRBJ1-5|TRBV7-3
CASSLERNQPQHF
TGTGCCAGCAGCCTCGAACGCAATCAGCCCCAGCATTTT
>.|TRBD1|TRBJ1-2|TRBV7-9
CASSSRDRGTNYGYTF
TGTGCCAGCAGCTCTAGGGACAGGGGAACTAACTATGGCTACACCTTC
>.|TRBD2|TRBJ2-4|TRBV7-8
CASSPTAGSAKNIQYF
TGTGCCAGCAGCCCCACAGCGGGATCAGCCAAAAACATTCAGTACTTC
>.|TRBD2|TRBJ2-2|TRBV29-1
CSVTGTSGRTGELFF
TGCAGCGTTACCGGGACTAGCGGGCGCACCGGGGAGCTGTTTTTT
>.|TRBD1|TRBJ2-7|TRBV6-5
CASSSFGTESYEQYF
TGTGCCAGCAGTTCCTTCGGGACAGAATCCTACGAGCAGTACTTC